A single sample is the source of the 14 T cell receptor beta chains below, sequenced in a study of a mutant IDH1 vaccine in newly diagnosed glioma. Time point defined: week 35, safety follow-up. Vaccination used 300 ug of mutant IDH1 20-mer peptide per dose, with topical imiquimod. The antigens of these receptors remain unknown. Repertoires were generated with immunoSEQ multiplex PCR, while TCRdb's copy carries only in-frame clones and drops some. This sample has about 32,000 clones, with 81% found just once. This sample comprised PBMCs, obtained from a glioma patient whose treatment included an IDH1 peptide vaccine. The receptors stem from a young man with glioma.

The gene calls are TRBV15 and TRBJ2-1; 8 bases match TRBD2. Germline V gene lookup returns CDR1 LNHNV and CDR2 YYDKDF (reference sequence). There are 17 residues in the CDR3. J was trimmed by 4 bases and V by 3 bases; bases with no gene match: 11. CDR3 loop: CATSREKGAGGYNEQFF. The CDR3 DNA reads TGTGCCACCAGCAGGGAAAAAGGGGCGGGAGGTTACAATGAGCAGTTCTTC.

The chain joins TRBV19 to TRBJ1-1; weak D call: TRBD1 (5 bases). Germline V gives CDR1 LNHDA, CDR2 SQIVND (reference sequence). CDR3 size: 15 residues. V gave up 5 bases and J gave up 3 bases, with 16 bases separating them. CDR3 protein: CASSPSQGTYTEAFF. The CDR3 coding sequence is TGTGCCAGTAGTCCGTCTCAGGGAACGTACACTGAAGCTTTCTTT.

This clone was seen a single time. The CDR3 here is CASSEDRLYQETQYF. In DNA, the CDR3 is TGTGCCAGCAGTGAAGACAGGTTGTACCAAGAGACCCAGTACTTC. The V call is TRBV6-1, the J call TRBJ2-5; D is possibly TRBD1 (5 bases). V lost 1 base to trimming and J lost 0 bases, with 9 bases between them. CDR1 and CDR2 (germline): MNHNS, SASEGT. The CDR3 runs 15 residues.

A few counts support this clone. The V and J genes are TRBV10-1 and TRBJ1-1; no firm D call. Trimming removed 3 bases at V and 8 bases at J, with 10 bases between. The CDR3 has 12 residues. The germline gives CDR1 WNHNN, CDR2 SYGVQD (reference sequence). In DNA form, the CDR3 reads TGCGCCAGCAGTGACGAGACCTTAGAAGCTTTCTTT. Its translation is CASSDETLEAFF.

J is TRBJ2-7 and V is TRBV2; D could derive from TRBD1 or TRBD2 (6 bases each). V was shortened by 7 bases and J by 4 bases, with 17 bases between the two germline ends. Germline CDR1 SNHLY, CDR2 FYNNEI. The CDR3 runs to 14 residues. The CDR3 bases are TGTGCCAGCACCCTAAACGGGGGCCTTTACGAGCAGTACTTC. Protein: CASTLNGGLYEQYF.

The chain combines TRBV25-1 with TRBJ2-7; perhaps TRBD1 as D (6 bases). From germline, CDR1 is MGHDK and CDR2 SYGVNS. V lost 4 bases and J 4 bases, leaving 11 bases between the germline ends. The CDR3 runs 13 residues. The CDR3 DNA follows: TGTGCCAGCAGTGTTCGAACAGGGTACGAGCAGTACTTC. This translates into CASSVRTGYEQYF.

This chain connects TRBV10-3 to TRBJ1-1; maybe TRBD1 (5 bases). The germline V and J ends were trimmed by 2 bases and 1 base, with 8 bases remaining between them. CDR1 ENHRY and CDR2 SYGVKD come from the germline V gene. The CDR3 length is 14 residues. The CDR3 is CAISERDGNTEAFF. CDR3 sequence (DNA): TGTGCCATCAGTGAGAGGGACGGGAACACTGAAGCTTTCTTT.

V gene TRBV2 combines with J gene TRBJ2-7; 8 positions match TRBD2. The ends lost 6 bases at V and 1 base at J; junction bases unmatched: 5. The CDR3 has 14 amino acids. Germline CDR1 is SNHLY and CDR2 is FYNNEI. This CDR3 reads CASSGGAGSYEQYF. CDR3 in DNA: TGTGCCAGCAGCGGGGGGGCCGGATCCTACGAGCAGTACTTC.

V and J are TRBV11-3 and TRBJ2-5; possible D gene TRBD2, 5 bases. V lost 5 bases and J 3 bases, leaving 13 bases between the germline ends. The CDR3 sequence is 14 residues long. Germline V CDR1 and CDR2: SGHNT, YENEEA. The DNA of the CDR3 is TGTGCCAGCAGCCTGGGTCGGACTGAAGAGACCCAGTACTTC. It specifies CASSLGRTEETQYF.

This clone was counted between two and nine times. This chain links TRBV5-1 with TRBJ1-1, with a tentative D call TRBD1 (5 bases). Germline-derived CDR1 and CDR2 are SGHRS and YFSETQ. V lost 5 bases and J lost 1, with 9 bases in between. There are 13 residues in the CDR3. The CDR3 is CASSPQGNTEAFF. CDR3 DNA: TGCGCCAGCAGTCCTCAGGGGAACACTGAAGCTTTCTTT.

This rearrangement joins TRBV18 to TRBJ1-5, with D tentatively TRBD1 (5 bases). The CDR3 is made up of 14 amino acids. V lost 8 bases and J lost 0, with 11 bases in between. The V gene's germline CDR1 is KGHSH and CDR2 LQKENI. CDR3 sequence: CASQQVYSNQPQHF. For the CDR3, the DNA is TGTGCCAGCCAACAGGTTTATAGCAATCAGCCCCAGCATTTT.

The V call is TRBV5-1, the J call TRBJ2-6; weak D call: TRBD1 (5 bases). CDR1 is SGHRS, CDR2 YFSETQ, per germline. Between the trimmed V and J ends, which lost 6 bases and 2 bases, there was a span of 6 bases. The CDR3 extends over 13 amino acids. The CDR3 reads CASKGTGANVLTF. DNA of the CDR3: TGCGCCAGCAAGGGGACTGGGGCCAACGTCCTGACTTTC. The full variable domain, completed using reference TRBV5-1 and TRBJ2-6, is KAGVTQTPRYLIKTRGQQVTLSCSPISGHRSVSWYQQTPGQGLQFLFEYFSETQRNKGNFPGRFSGRQFSNSRSEMNVSTLELGDSALYLCASKGTGANVLTFGAGSRLTVL.

A few counts support this clone. The chain is built from TRBV5-1 and TRBJ1-5, with a tentative D call TRBD1 (5 bases). V lost 0 bases to trimming and J lost 6 bases, with 10 bases between them. From germline, CDR1 is SGHRS and CDR2 YFSETQ. This CDR3 has 14 residues. CDR3 region: CASSLEGPAQPQHF. CDR3 nucleotide sequence: TGCGCCAGCAGCTTGGAGGGGCCGGCTCAGCCCCAGCATTTT.

This clone is medium-sized in the sample. The chain joins TRBV28 to TRBJ2-3; TRBD1 matches 7 bases. J gave up 5 bases and V 5 bases, and 7 bases lay outside the gene matches. The germline gives CDR1 MDHEN, CDR2 SYDVKM. This CDR3 is 14 amino acids long. The CDR3 sequence: CASSNDREIDTQYF. The CDR3 nucleotides read TGTGCCAGCAGTAACGACAGGGAGATAGATACGCAGTATTTT.